The clone carrying this TCR beta chain was recorded at least ten times. Its antigen is still unknown. They built TCR cDNA with 5'RACE template switching, a step that put in a universal primer site and UMIs. TCRdb re-derived calls from the 5' RACE reads in MiXCR, one entry per CDR3 protein. The sample consists of some 320,000 distinct CDR3 sequences, approximately 4% of them appearing once. The germline gives CDR1 LNHNV, CDR2 YYDKDF (reference sequence). The CDR3 contains 18 residues. Losses at the gene ends were 0 bases for V and 1 base for J; bases not matched to a gene: 9. The entry originates in a study of T cells after yellow fever vaccination. Broader study findings: Re-detected after boosting: most primary clones, almost 97% of CD4 and about 85% of CD8. Abundant clonotypes (contaminants from the bulk population) could be present in FACS-sorted repertoires.

This clonotype was obtained from a man between 18 and 35 years old who received the YFV17D yellow fever vaccine. This chain uses TRBV15 with TRBJ2-7; 10 bases fit TRBD1. The material was PBMCs, obtained 15 days after the yellow fever booster vaccination. CDR3 loop: CATSRDLTGGERSYEQYF. CDR3 nucleotides: TGTGCCACCAGCAGAGATTTGACAGGGGGCGAGAGGTCCTACGAGCAGTACTTC.